This is a list of T cell receptor beta chains from one sample in a study of OX40 agonist ivuxolimab in advanced cancers. Produced via immunoSEQ multiplex PCR; TCRdb's table is partial and in-frame only. The sample yields 30,000 to 35,000 clones, around 80% seen once. The source was CD4+ or CD8+ T cells sorted from blood, collected in a trial of the OX40 agonist ivuxolimab. The receptor set was obtained from an adult with an advanced solid tumor such as melanoma, head and neck, liver or kidney cancer. CDR3s include the opening cysteine and the closing phenylalanine or tryptophan. Each record gives: V gene, D gene, clone size, CDR3 protein. D genes are given only for firm matches. For some rows the clone size is stated as once, few or many, or as a class when expanded; others skip it.

TRBV11-2,-,-,CASSLGGMRYEQYF
TRBV7-4,TRBD1,few,CASSLITGDTQPQHF
TRBV5-6,TRBD1,-,CASSLVGTGNQETQYF
TRBV27,TRBD1,-,CASRDRGREQYF
TRBV6-6,-,-,CASSNAGTIRGGDQYF
TRBV6-6,-,-,CASSAPREAKETQYF
TRBV28,TRBD2,-,CASSRELAEETQYF
TRBV7-3,TRBD2,-,CASSITSGGITDTQYF
TRBV19,-,-,CASSIEAALFSGANVLTF
TRBV7-9,-,-,CASSFRGGEQYF
TRBV28,-,-,CASSPGRTGRKPQHF
TRBV11-1,TRBD1,few,CASSLTGYNEQFF
TRBV19,-,-,CASSPGTRGEQFF
TRBV30,-,-,CAWTTGDTIYF
TRBV7-9,TRBD2,once,CASSTLAGGINEQFF
TRBV5-1,-,-,CASSSAANRDLYEQYF
TRBV10-1,-,-,CASRPAGSFSNEQFF
TRBV6-5,TRBD1,-,CASSRPGTGTNTIYF
TRBV29-1,TRBD1,-,CSVEDPRDRGRDTQYF
TRBV4-1,-,-,CASSQDLGRTQYF
TRBV5-1,-,-,CASSLEGLSNYGYTF